This T cell receptor beta chain was retrieved from a study of post-analysis software for immune sequencing data. With regard to this clonotype: Its antigen is unknown.

The TCR beta cDNA libraries carried unique molecular identifiers. TCRdb ran MiXCR on the PCR reads and lists one entry per CDR3 protein. This sample has around 440,000 distinct CDR3 sequences, with under 55% found just once. Germline V lookup: CDR1 DFQATT, CDR2 SNEGSKA (reference sequence). Trimming removed 0 bases from V and 10 bases from J; junction bases left unmatched: 9. This CDR3 contains 15 residues. Study-wide results and limits: Four to six TRBV segments were significantly more frequent in patients than in controls. TRBV5-6, TRBV5-1 and TRBV20-1 were among these segments.

The chain is built from TRBV20-1 and TRBJ2-1; 10 bases map to TRBD2. This sequence was found in a girl aged 5 to 17 with multiple sclerosis. The sequenced sample consisted of blood. The CDR3 sequence is CSAREGTSDGEEQFF. The DNA for the CDR3 is TGCAGTGCTAGAGAAGGGACTAGCGACGGGGAGGAGCAGTTCTTC.